The clone carrying this T cell receptor (beta chain) was picked up many times. Trimming removed 4 bases at V and 3 bases at J, with 9 bases between. Germline V gene lookup returns CDR1 SGHRS and CDR2 YFSETQ. This CDR3 region has 13 residues. Time point denoted: after trial treatment. Treatment here: LDRT plus nivolumab, ipilimumab, low-dose cyclophosphamide and aspirin (RACIN trial). This entry is derived from a study of low-dose radiotherapy and immunotherapy resistance in tumors. TRAV- and TRBV-specific primers primed first-strand cDNA, covering alpha and beta chains. The authors amplified TCRs for roughly 20 PCR cycles with a constant-region primer and a V-primer adapter. A single record per CDR3 protein comes from TCRdb applying MiXCR to the reads. The sample includes under 110,000 distinct CDR3 sequences, under 25% of them seen just once.

This TCR was recovered from a male donor with prostate cancer. The chain combines TRBV5-1 with TRBJ2-3; D gene ambiguous. This sample comprised PBMCs, obtained after low-dose radiotherapy plus immunotherapy. The CDR3 sequence is CASSPTETDTQYF. The CDR3 DNA is TGCGCCAGCAGCCCTACGGAGACAGATACGCAGTATTTT. The full variable domain, with the rest looked up from reference TRBV5-1 and TRBJ2-3, is KAGVTQTPRYLIKTRGQQVTLSCSPISGHRSVSWYQQTPGQGLQFLFEYFSETQRNKGNFPGRFSGRQFSNSRSEMNVSTLELGDSALYLCASSPTETDTQYFGPGTRLTVL.